This record looks at one T cell receptor (beta chain) sequence and its context. This entry belongs to a study of blood T cell repertoires in COVID-19. About the research overall: Italy, Spain and the United States were the sources of the convalescent and acute COVID-19 samples.

TCRdb keeps only in-frame clones here, not all; method: immunoSEQ multiplex PCR. The sample includes 210,000 or so clones, about 90% of them seen just once. The germline V and J ends were trimmed by 1 base and 2 bases, with 9 bases remaining between them. This CDR3 contains 14 residues. CDR1 is LNHDA and CDR2 is SQIVND in the germline V gene (reference sequence). The sequence derives from a woman aged 55-70 years with acute or convalescent COVID-19. The sequencing sample was made of peripheral blood. This chain connects TRBV19 to TRBJ2-7, with D possibly being TRBD1 (5 bases). Here the CDR3 reads CASSIAQGPYEQYF. The CDR3 nucleotides read TGTGCCAGTAGTATAGCGCAGGGTCCCTACGAGCAGTACTTC.